This TCR beta chain was identified during a study of response to subunit inactivated influenza vaccine. For this clonotype: Its matching antigen is unknown.

Germline lookup yields CDR1 MNHEY and CDR2 SVGEGT. This CDR3 contains 16 residues. V dropped 5 bases and J dropped 0 bases, with 16 bases sitting between them. Study-wide results and limits: Only a handful of new T cells, the authors suggested, are recruited with each seasonal influenza vaccination.

Each CDR3 protein is one row after TCRdb ran MiXCR on the RT-PCR reads. The profile shows around 750,000 distinct CDR3 sequences, approximately 21% of them singletons. V gene TRBV6-2 or TRBV6-3 combines with J gene TRBJ1-2; weak D call: TRBD1 (5 bases). The sequence derives from a man between 50 and 59 years old who received an inactivated influenza vaccine. Material: PBMCs from blood, obtained around 5 days after vaccination. CDR3 amino acids: CASSTDRQLTNYGYTF. The CDR3 DNA sequence: TGTGCCAGCAGTACCGATCGACAGCTGACTAACTATGGCTACACCTTC.